The TCR beta chain described here comes from a study of blood T cell repertoires in COVID-19. Looking at the study overall: Both acute and convalescent COVID-19 samples were obtained from the United States, Italy and Spain.

Per the germline V gene, CDR1 is MNHEY and CDR2 is SMNVEV (reference sequence). The CDR3 is made up of 14 amino acids. Trimming removed 8 bases at V and 0 bases at J, with 10 bases between. Seattle's cohort entered during active infection and was followed longitudinally. In the authors' workflow: By means of reference gene primer amplification, nucleated cell counts were estimated. Repertoires were generated with immunoSEQ multiplex PCR, while TCRdb's copy carries only in-frame clones and drops some. D and trimming were read from the DNA, whereas the V and J calls and clone size are those reported in that table. This sample has some 450,000 clones, with 80% to 90% found just once.

Sequenced input: peripheral blood. The V call is TRBV27, the J call TRBJ2-2; D possibly corresponds to TRBD2 (6 bases). This clonotype was obtained from a man younger than 30 with COVID-19, enrolled during active disease. The CDR3 DNA reads as TGTGCCAGCGGGCGGGGACCGAACACCGGGGAGCTGTTTTTT. Amino acid sequence: CASGRGPNTGELFF.